The rows below give T cell receptor beta chains drawn from one sample of a study of blood T cells in healthy people across ages. TCRdb fed the 5' RACE reads into MiXCR, producing one record per CDR3 protein. The profile covers some 880,000 distinct CDR3 sequences, with 30% to 45% appearing a single time and over 10% taken by the ten largest. Specimen: blood. These receptor sequences come from a man aged 18 to 30 in good health. The CDR3 runs from the conserved cysteine through the conserved F or W. A D gene is named only where the DNA matches it firmly. Clone size appears in some rows only: once, few, many, or a class for an expanded clone.

d_call | clone_size | j_call | v_call | cdr3_aa | cdr3_nt
- | - | TRBJ1-2 | TRBV7-9 | CASSSEAVAGMDGYTF | TGTGCCAGCAGCTCGGAAGCGGTAGCAGGGATGGATGGCTACACCTTC
- | - | TRBJ2-7 | TRBV7-2 | CASSLNSFSYEQYF | TGTGCCAGCAGCTTAAATTCTTTCTCCTACGAGCAGTACTTC
TRBD2 | few | TRBJ2-2 | TRBV4-3 | CASSQDVAGPNTGELFF | TGCGCCAGCAGCCAAGATGTAGCGGGGCCGAACACCGGGGAGCTGTTTTTT
- | many | TRBJ1-5 | TRBV4-3 | CASSQGQGGNQPQHF | TGCGCCAGCAGCCAAGGTCAGGGAGGCAATCAGCCCCAGCATTTT
- | - | TRBJ1-1 | TRBV5-1 | CASSLEGSGYTEAFF | TGCGCCAGCAGCTTGGAAGGCAGCGGGTACACTGAAGCTTTCTTT
TRBD1 | - | TRBJ1-1 | TRBV7-2 | CASSLRTGIKSTKAFF | TGTGCCAGCAGCTTACGGACAGGGATAAAGAGCACTAAAGCTTTCTTT
TRBD1 | few | TRBJ2-7 | TRBV7-2 | CASRLDRASYEQYF | TGTGCCAGCAGACTAGACAGGGCCTCCTACGAGCAGTACTTC
- | few | TRBJ1-2 | TRBV5-6 | CASTKGRRGGYTF | TGTGCCAGCACTAAGGGACGCCGTGGAGGCTACACCTTC
- | many | TRBJ2-3 | TRBV10-3 | CAISEFGGRGTADTQYF | TGTGCCATCAGTGAGTTCGGAGGACGGGGAACCGCAGATACGCAGTATTTT
- | - | TRBJ1-2 | TRBV21-1 | CASSKFGPYGYTF | TGTGCCAGCAGCAAATTTGGTCCCTATGGCTACACCTTC
TRBD1 | - | TRBJ2-5 | TRBV5-1 | CAGRLSGTGGSEQYF | TGCGCCGGCCGGTTATCCGGGACAGGGGGGAGTGAGCAGTACTTC
- | many | TRBJ2-5 | TRBV9 | CASSVEAQETQYF | TGTGCCAGCAGCGTAGAGGCTCAAGAGACCCAGTACTTC
TRBD1 | - | TRBJ1-5 | TRBV2 | CASSERGLGNQPQHF | TGTGCCAGCAGTGAGAGGGGGCTGGGGAATCAGCCCCAGCATTTT
- | few | TRBJ1-2 | TRBV12-3/TRBV12-4 | CASSLGQAANYGYTF | TGTGCCAGCAGTTTAGGACAGGCAGCTAACTATGGCTACACCTTC
- | - | TRBJ2-3 | TRBV6-2/TRBV6-3 | CASRSPSKDTQYF | TGTGCCAGCAGGAGTCCGAGTAAAGATACGCAGTATTTT
- | few | TRBJ1-1 | TRBV4-1 | CASSQDREENTEAFF | TGCGCCAGCAGCCAAGATCGTGAGGAAAACACTGAAGCTTTCTTT
TRBD2 | - | TRBJ2-5 | TRBV20-1 | CSASGGVLNNEQYF | TGCAGTGCCTCGGGGGGGGTCCTAAACAATGAGCAGTACTTC
TRBD2 | - | TRBJ2-3 | TRBV12-3/TRBV12-4 | CASRPGTRGSSDTQYF | TGTGCCAGCAGACCCGGGACTAGGGGTAGCAGTGATACGCAGTATTTT
- | - | TRBJ2-7 | TRBV5-6 | CASSGSETRYEQYF | TGTGCCAGCAGCGGCTCGGAAACCCGCTACGAGCAGTACTTC
- | - | TRBJ2-7 | TRBV6-5 | CASSPNRASYEQYF | TGTGCCAGCAGTCCCAACAGGGCCTCCTACGAGCAGTACTTC
TRBD1 | - | TRBJ2-1 | TRBV7-9 | CASSLATGTGAGDEQFF | TGTGCCAGCAGCTTAGCCACCGGGACAGGGGCTGGCGATGAGCAGTTCTTC
- | few | TRBJ1-6 | TRBV2 | CASTGQRNDNSPLHF | TGTGCCAGCACCGGGCAAAGAAATGATAATTCACCCCTCCACTTT
TRBD1 | - | TRBJ1-2 | TRBV12-3/TRBV12-4 | CASSVGQAHYGYTF | TGTGCCAGCAGTGTAGGACAGGCCCACTATGGCTACACCTTC
- | many | TRBJ2-6 | TRBV5-1 | CASSLGMGSGANVLTF | TGCGCCAGCAGCTTGGGAATGGGATCTGGGGCCAACGTCCTGACTTTC
- | - | TRBJ2-6 | TRBV30 | CAWIQDYSGANVLTF | TGTGCCTGGATACAGGACTACTCTGGGGCCAACGTCCTGACTTTC
- | - | TRBJ1-3 | TRBV10-3 | CAISSGLTGNTIYF | TGTGCCATTTCCTCAGGGTTAACTGGAAACACCATATATTTT
TRBD2 | - | TRBJ2-7 | TRBV4-2 | CASSQDPTVGSGFYEQYF | TGTGCCAGCAGTCAAGATCCGACGGTTGGTAGCGGGTTCTACGAGCAGTACTTC
TRBD1 | - | TRBJ2-7 | TRBV28 | CASSRQGAYNEQYF | TGTGCCAGCAGCAGACAGGGGGCTTACAATGAGCAGTACTTC
TRBD1 | - | TRBJ2-5 | TRBV28 | CASSSDRGGFLHGETQYF | TGTGCCAGCAGCTCGGACAGGGGCGGGTTCCTACACGGAGAGACCCAGTACTTC
- | - | TRBJ1-6 | TRBV4-3 | CASSQDWGREALFSNSPLHF | TGCGCCAGCAGCCAAGATTGGGGCAGGGAAGCCCTATTTAGCAATTCACCCCTCCACTTT
TRBD1 | many | TRBJ2-1 | TRBV7-9 | CASSGTGEVYNEQFF | TGTGCCAGCAGCGGGACAGGGGAGGTCTACAATGAGCAGTTCTTC